The 2 T cell receptor beta chains presented below share a single source sample, sequenced in a study of vaccination and CD4 T cells after COVID-19. Treatment: roughly 10-day PBMC culture with coronavirus spike peptide pools or control peptides (ViraFEST assay). Their antigens remain unidentified. Once obtained from cultured CD4+ T cells, the DNA was sequenced using the Oncomine TCR Beta short-read assay. TCRdb re-derived calls from the PCR reads in MiXCR, one entry per CDR3 protein. This sample has 9,500 to 14,000 distinct CDR3 sequences, with roughly 26% found just once. The sequenced sample consisted of cultured CD4+ T cells from blood. The receptors originated from a human donor with COVID-19.

J is TRBJ2-1 and V is TRBV7-2, with D unresolved. CDR1 SGHTA and CDR2 FQGNSA come from the germline V gene. The CDR3 sequence is 14 residues long. V lost 6 bases, J lost 2 bases, and 11 bases lay in between. The DNA of the CDR3 is TGTGCCAGCAGACCCCGGTCAACCTACAATGAGCAGTTCTTC. As protein: CASRPRSTYNEQFF.

This clonotype was picked up a small number of times. V usage is TRBV7-2 and J usage is TRBJ2-5, with TRBD1 matching 8 bases. This CDR3 has 13 residues. With 6 bases clipped from V and 7 bases from J, the junction kept 7 bases outside the gene matches. Germline values: CDR1 SGHTA, CDR2 FQGNSA. CDR3 sequence reads: CASSRTGPATQYF. The CDR3 coding sequence is TGTGCCAGCAGTAGGACAGGGCCGGCGACCCAGTACTTC.